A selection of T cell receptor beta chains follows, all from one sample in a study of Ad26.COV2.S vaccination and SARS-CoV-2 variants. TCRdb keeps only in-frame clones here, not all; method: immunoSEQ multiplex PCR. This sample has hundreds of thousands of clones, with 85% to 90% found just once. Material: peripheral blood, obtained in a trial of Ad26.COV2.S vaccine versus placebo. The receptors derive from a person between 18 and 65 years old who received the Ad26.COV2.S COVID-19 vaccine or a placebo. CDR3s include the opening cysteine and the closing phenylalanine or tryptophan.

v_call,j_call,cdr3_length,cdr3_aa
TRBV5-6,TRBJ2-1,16,CASSLDRGGDYNEQFF
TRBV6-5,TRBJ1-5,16,CASSYRRDRPYQPQHF
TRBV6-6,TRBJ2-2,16,CASSNQGLRNTGELFF
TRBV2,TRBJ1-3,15,CASKVLGALGNTIYF
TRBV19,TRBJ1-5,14,CASSQGYSNQPQHF
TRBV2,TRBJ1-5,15,CASSRRQGGNQPQHF
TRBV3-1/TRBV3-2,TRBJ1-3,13,CASGTGSGNTIYF
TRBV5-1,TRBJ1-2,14,CASSLGTANYGYTF
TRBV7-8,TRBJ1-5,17,CASSLVTGVVGNQPQHF
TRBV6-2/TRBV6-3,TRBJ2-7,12,CASSYRLYEQYF
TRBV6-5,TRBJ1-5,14,CASTRRAGTQPQHF
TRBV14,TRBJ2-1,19,CASSHHGTSWGGWDNEQFF
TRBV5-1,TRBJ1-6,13,CASSPKGDSPLHF
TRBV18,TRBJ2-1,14,CASSPRDRFDEQFF
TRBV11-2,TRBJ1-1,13,CASSVGRGRGANF
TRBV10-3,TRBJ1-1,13,CAISGTAGTEAFF
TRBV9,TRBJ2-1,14,CASSSGTGGSEQFF
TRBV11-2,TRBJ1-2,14,CASSLSRSNYGYTF
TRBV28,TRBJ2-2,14,CASSSGRGTGELFF
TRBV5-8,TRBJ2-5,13,CASSGDWVGTQYF
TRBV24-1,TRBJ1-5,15,CATAAGQEGRQPQHF
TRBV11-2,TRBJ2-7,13,CASSLWISDEQYF
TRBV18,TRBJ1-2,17,CASSPAPTGIRPHGYTF
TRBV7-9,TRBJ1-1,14,CASRTGTANTEAFF
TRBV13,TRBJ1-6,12,CASSLGYSPLHF
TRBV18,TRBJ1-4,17,CASSPSLEGASNEKLFF
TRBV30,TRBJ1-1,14,CAWSVINGNTEAFF
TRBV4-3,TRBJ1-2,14,CASSHTDRANGYTF
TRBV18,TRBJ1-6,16,CASSPLTQAGDSPLHF
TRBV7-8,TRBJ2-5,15,CASSLPDRGGETQYF
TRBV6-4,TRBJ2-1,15,CASRKLAGANNEQFF
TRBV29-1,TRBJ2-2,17,CSVVMGPGGSATGELFF
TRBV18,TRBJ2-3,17,CASSASLAGVGADTQYF
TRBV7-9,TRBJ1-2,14,CASLDAGSNYGYTF
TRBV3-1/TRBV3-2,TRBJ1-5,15,CASSQSETGGSPQHF
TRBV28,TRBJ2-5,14,CASSSSGYQETQYF
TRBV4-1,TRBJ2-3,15,CASKGVRRPTDTQYF
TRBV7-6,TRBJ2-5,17,CASSLAASSGYQETQYF
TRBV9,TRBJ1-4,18,CASSPFPGGNGYGEKLFF
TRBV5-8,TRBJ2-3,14,CASRGGRVTDTQYF
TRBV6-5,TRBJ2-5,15,CASSPGTPAGETQYF
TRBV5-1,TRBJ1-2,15,CASSYYLRDGSLWTF
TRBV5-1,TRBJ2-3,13,CASGSGLADTQYF
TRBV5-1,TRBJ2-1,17,CASSSNPRGGSYNEQFF
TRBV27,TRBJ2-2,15,CASSLMIGSTGELFF
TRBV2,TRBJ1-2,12,CASRPDGYGYTF